This T cell receptor (beta chain) was profiled in a study of shared clonotypes between healthy human individuals. Study in general: In total, the donors were a couple of women and three men aged 18 to 49. CD4 naive cells filled three plates per donor, CD4 memory three, CD8 naive two and CD8 memory one.

CD8 cells regarded as naive lacked CD45RO, were positively chosen for CCR7, and omitted terminally differentiated effector memory CD45RA+ cells. Whole-study findings and limits: Researchers found naive subsets generally carried larger estimated richness than memory subsets.

In the original analysis: With immunoSEQ giving junction-only sequences and no quality scores, filtering differed. Profiling relied on immunoSEQ multiplex PCR, and the TCRdb table lists in-frame clones only, not all of them. That table is the source of V, J and clone size, and D and trimming were worked out from the DNA. The table has roughly 590,000 clones, 95% to 96% seen once. As for this clone: Its antigen is undetermined.

This CDR3 contains 16 residues. V trimming: 3 bases; J trimming: 2 bases; junction bases outside the gene matches: 8. CDR1 and CDR2 (germline): MNHEY, SMNVEV (reference sequence). Sequenced material: naive CD8+ T cells sorted from blood. The clonotype originates from a woman aged 30 to 39 in good health. The chain joins TRBV27 to TRBJ2-3; 7 bases fit TRBD2. CDR3 in amino acids: CASSFYPSGSTDTQYF. The CDR3 bases are TGTGCCAGCAGTTTCTACCCTAGCGGATCCACAGATACGCAGTATTTT.